This TCR beta chain was recorded in a study of Graves' ophthalmopathy and Graves' hyperthyroidism. Whole-study context: Ahead of any treatment, peripheral blood was obtained at the initial diagnosis.

V was clipped by 1 base and J by 7 bases, with 16 bases between them. The CDR3 runs to 16 residues. The germline gives CDR1 SGHDN, CDR2 FVKESK. Amplified material comprised TCR beta CDR3 regions derived from RNA transcripts. Second-round multiplex PCR came after a first-round RT-PCR that employed HTBI primers. TCRdb independently ran MiXCR on the multiplex PCR reads; one entry per CDR3 protein. The table records hundreds of thousands of distinct CDR3 sequences, 35% to 45% of them present only once. The clonotype comes from an adult man with Graves' ophthalmopathy. The sample comprised peripheral blood. The chain couples TRBV14 to TRBJ1-4; no clear D gene. The chain's CDR3 is CASSQGRPGHGEKLFF. CDR3 DNA sequence: TGTGCCAGCAGCCAAGGCCGCCCAGGCCACGGTGAAAAACTGTTTTTT.